Given below is one T cell receptor (beta chain) in context. Its antigen is still unknown. This may be a read error, as it is one base from a much larger clone. J was trimmed by 15 bases and V by 6 bases; bases with no gene match: 11. The germline CDR1 and CDR2 sequences are SQVTM and ANQGSEA. The CDR3 is made up of 11 amino acids. HTBI primers from iRepertoire and Arm-PCR of CDR3 regions yielded the TCR beta libraries. TCRdb re-analysed the multiplex PCR reads in MiXCR, keeping a single row per CDR3 protein. This table holds about 430,000 distinct CDR3 sequences, 15% found once. The time point here: newly diagnosed GD, antithyroid drugs for less than 3 months. PBMC-extracted RNA yielded the TCR library. Guidelines of the American Thyroid Association were used to diagnose Graves' disease. The data belong to a study of regulatory T cells in long-lasting Graves disease. Study-level results: Persistent Graves' patients showed a TCR diversity that was lower than that of newly diagnosed ones.

Another study also made use of these data, one on T cells in Graves' hyperthyroidism and ophthalmopathy.

The receptor's source is a woman aged 40 to 50 with Graves disease. The specimen was peripheral blood mononuclear cells (PBMCs), collected at new diagnosis, from a patient treated with antithyroid drugs. The chain carries TRBV29-1 and TRBJ2-1; 7 nucleotides agree with TRBD1. The CDR3 sequence is CSVGQWAATFF. The CDR3 DNA reads TGCAGCGTGGGACAGTGGGCGGCCACGTTCTTC.